This TCR beta chain was recorded in a study of cytomegalovirus exposure and HLA in healthy donors. Whole-study findings and limits: Certain indistinguishable V segments, among them TRBV6-2 and TRBV6-3, were excluded. Analysis was performed later, and it showed HLA-associated TCR beta chains to be more clonally expanded than equally common others.

Researchers ran the PCR with 60 Vbeta and 13 Jbeta primers. Repertoires were generated with immunoSEQ multiplex PCR, while TCRdb's copy carries only in-frame clones and drops some. The sample features approximately 110,000 clones, with 2.2% in its top ten. As concerns this clone: Its cognate antigen is unknown.

V was pared by 8 bases and J by 5 bases, with 16 bases between. Per the germline V gene, CDR1 is SGDLS and CDR2 is YYNGEE. CDR3 length equals 13 residues. The clonotype was recovered from a man aged 40-49 years in good health and CMV-seronegative. Sequences were obtained from PBMCs. The chain couples TRBV9 to TRBJ1-1, with D possibly TRBD1 on 6 matching bases. The CDR3 DNA follows: TGTGCCAGTGCGAACAGGGAGAGGACTGAAGCTTTCTTT. It yields the protein CASANRERTEAFF.